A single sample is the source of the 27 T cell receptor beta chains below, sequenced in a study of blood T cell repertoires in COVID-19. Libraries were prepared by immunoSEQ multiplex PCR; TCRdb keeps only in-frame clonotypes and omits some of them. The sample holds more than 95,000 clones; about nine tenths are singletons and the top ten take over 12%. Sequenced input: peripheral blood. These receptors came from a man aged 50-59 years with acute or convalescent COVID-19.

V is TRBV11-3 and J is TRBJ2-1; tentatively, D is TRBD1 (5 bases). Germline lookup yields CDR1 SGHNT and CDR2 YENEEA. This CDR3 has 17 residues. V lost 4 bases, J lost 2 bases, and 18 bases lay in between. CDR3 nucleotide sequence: TGTGCCAGCAGCTCGTTAAAGGGGAAAGGAACCTACAATGAGCAGTTCTTC. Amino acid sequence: CASSSLKGKGTYNEQFF.

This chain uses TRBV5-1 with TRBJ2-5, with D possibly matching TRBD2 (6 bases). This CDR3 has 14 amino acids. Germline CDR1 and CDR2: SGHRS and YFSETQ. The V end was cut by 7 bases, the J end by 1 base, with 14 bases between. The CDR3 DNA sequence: TGCGCCAGCGGGGAGGCAGGGTCCCAAGAGACCCAGTACTTC. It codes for CASGEAGSQETQYF.

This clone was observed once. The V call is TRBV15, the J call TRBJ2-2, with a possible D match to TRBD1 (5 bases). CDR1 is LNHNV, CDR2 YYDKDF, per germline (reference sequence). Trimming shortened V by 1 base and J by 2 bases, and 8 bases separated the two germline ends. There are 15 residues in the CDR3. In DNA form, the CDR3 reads TGTGCCACCAGCAGAGGAGGACACAACACCGGGGAGCTGTTTTTT. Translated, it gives CATSRGGHNTGELFF.

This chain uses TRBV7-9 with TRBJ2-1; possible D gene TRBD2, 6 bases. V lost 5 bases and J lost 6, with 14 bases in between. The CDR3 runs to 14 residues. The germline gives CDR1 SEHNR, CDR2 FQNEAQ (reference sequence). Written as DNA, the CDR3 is TGTGCCAGCAGCACCGACCTAGCGACCAATGAGCAGTTCTTC. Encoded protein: CASSTDLATNEQFF.

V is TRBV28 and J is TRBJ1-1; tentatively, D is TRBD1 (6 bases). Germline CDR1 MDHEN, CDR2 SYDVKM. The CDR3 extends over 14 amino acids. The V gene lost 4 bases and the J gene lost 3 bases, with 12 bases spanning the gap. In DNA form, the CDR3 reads TGTGCCAGCAGTTCGGCTTCAGGGGACACTGAAGCTTTCTTT. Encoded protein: CASSSASGDTEAFF.

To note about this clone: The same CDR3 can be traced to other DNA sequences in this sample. The CDR3 bases are TGTGCCAGCAGCCCTCTTAGCGGGAGGGGAAATGAGCAGTTCTTC. As protein: CASSPLSGRGNEQFF. This sequence joins TRBV7-2 and TRBJ2-1; TRBD2 agrees at 11 bases. The V gene's germline CDR1 is SGHTA and CDR2 FQGNSA. Germline trimming cut 5 bases from V and 7 bases from J; bases unmatched to any gene: 7. The CDR3 runs to 15 residues.

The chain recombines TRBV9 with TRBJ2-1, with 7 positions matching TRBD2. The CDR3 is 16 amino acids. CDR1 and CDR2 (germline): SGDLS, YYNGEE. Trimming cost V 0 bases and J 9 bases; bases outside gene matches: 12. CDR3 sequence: CASSVVAGAFNVEQFF. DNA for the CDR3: TGTGCCAGCAGCGTAGTGGCGGGAGCTTTTAATGTTGAGCAGTTCTTC.

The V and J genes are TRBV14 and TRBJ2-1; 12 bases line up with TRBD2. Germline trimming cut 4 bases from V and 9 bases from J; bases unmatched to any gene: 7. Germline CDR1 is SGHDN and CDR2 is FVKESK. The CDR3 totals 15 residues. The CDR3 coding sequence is TGTGCCAGCAGCCCAGGACTAGCGGGAAAGGGTGAGCAGTTCTTC. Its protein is CASSPGLAGKGEQFF.

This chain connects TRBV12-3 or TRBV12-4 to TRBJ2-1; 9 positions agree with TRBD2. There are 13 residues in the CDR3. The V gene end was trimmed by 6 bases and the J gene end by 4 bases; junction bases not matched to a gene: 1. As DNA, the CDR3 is TGTGCCAGCAGGGCGGGAGGGTACAATGAGCAGTTCTTC. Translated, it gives CASRAGGYNEQFF.

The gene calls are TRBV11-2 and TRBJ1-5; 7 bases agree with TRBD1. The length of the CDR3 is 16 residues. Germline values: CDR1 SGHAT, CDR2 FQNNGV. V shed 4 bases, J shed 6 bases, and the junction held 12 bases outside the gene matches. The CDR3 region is CASSSPNRDSFQPQHF. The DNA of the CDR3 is TGTGCCAGCAGCTCACCCAATCGGGACAGTTTTCAGCCCCAGCATTTT.

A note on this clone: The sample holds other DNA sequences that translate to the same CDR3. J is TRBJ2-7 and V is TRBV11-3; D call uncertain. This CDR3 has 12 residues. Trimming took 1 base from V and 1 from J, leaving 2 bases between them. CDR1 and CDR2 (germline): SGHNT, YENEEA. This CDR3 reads CASSLASYEQYF. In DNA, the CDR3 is TGTGCCAGCAGCTTAGCGTCCTACGAGCAGTACTTC.

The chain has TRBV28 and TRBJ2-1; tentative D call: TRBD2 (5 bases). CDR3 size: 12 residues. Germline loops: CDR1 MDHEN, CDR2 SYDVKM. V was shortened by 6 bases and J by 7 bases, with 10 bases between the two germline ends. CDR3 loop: CASSPRRNEQFF. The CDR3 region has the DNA TGTGCCAGCAGCCCCCGGAGGAATGAGCAGTTCTTC.

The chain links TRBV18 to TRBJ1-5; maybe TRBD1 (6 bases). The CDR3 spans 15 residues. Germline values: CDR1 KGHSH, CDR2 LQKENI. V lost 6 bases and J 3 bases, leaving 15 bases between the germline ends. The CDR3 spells CASSIKQGPNQPQHF. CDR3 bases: TGTGCCAGCTCTATTAAACAGGGACCCAATCAGCCCCAGCATTTT.

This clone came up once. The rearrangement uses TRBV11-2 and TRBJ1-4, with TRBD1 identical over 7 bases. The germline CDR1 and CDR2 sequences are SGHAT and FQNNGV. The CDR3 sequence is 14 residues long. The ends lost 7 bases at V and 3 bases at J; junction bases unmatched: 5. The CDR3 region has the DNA TGTGCCAGCACCCCGACAGGGCCTAATGAAAAACTGTTTTTT. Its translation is CASTPTGPNEKLFF. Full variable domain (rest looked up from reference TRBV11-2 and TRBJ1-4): EAGVAQSPRYKIIEKRQSVAFWCNPISGHATLYWYQQILGQGPKLLIQFQNNGVVDDSQLPKDRFSAERLKGVDSTLKIQPAKLEDSAVYLCASTPTGPNEKLFFGSGTQLSVL.

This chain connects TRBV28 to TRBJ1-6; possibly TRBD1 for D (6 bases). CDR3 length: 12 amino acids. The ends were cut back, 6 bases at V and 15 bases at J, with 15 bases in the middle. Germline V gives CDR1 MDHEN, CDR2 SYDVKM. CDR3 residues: CASRTQGPRLHF. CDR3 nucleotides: TGTGCCAGCAGGACACAGGGCCCCCGCCTCCACTTT. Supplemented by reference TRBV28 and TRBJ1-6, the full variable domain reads DVKVTQSSRYLVKRTGEKVFLECVQDMDHENMFWYRQDPGLGLRLIYFSYDVKMKEKGDIPEGYSVSREKKERFSLILESASTNQTSMYLCASRTQGPRLHFGNGTRLTVT.

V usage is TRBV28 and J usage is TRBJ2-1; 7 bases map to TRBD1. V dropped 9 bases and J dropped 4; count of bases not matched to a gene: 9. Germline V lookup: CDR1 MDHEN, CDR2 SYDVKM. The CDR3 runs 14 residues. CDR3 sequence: CASQSGQRYNEQFF. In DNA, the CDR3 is TGTGCCAGTCAGTCGGGACAGAGATACAATGAGCAGTTCTTC.

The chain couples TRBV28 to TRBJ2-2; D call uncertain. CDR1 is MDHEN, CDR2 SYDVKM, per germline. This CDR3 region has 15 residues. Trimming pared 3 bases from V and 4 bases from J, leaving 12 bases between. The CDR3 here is CASSFIPRGTGELFF. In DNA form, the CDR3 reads TGTGCCAGCAGTTTTATCCCGCGCGGCACCGGGGAGCTGTTTTTT.

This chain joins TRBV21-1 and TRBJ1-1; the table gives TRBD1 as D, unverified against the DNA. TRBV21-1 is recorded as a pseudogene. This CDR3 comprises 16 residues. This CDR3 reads CASSKVGAGENTEAFF. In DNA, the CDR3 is TGTGCCAGCAGCAAAGTTGGGGCAGGGGAGAACACTGAAGCTTTCTTT.

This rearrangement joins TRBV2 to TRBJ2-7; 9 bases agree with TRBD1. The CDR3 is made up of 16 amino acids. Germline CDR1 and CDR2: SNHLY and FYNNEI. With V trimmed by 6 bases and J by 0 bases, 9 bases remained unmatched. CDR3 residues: CASSSSLTGGSYEQYF. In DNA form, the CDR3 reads TGTGCCAGCAGCTCCAGCTTGACAGGGGGCTCCTACGAGCAGTACTTC.

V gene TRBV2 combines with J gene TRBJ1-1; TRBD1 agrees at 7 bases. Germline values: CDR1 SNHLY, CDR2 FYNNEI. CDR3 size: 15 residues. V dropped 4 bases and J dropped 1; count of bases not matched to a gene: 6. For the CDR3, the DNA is TGTGCCAGCAGTGGGGGACAGTACTCGAACACTGAAGCTTTCTTT. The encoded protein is CASSGGQYSNTEAFF.

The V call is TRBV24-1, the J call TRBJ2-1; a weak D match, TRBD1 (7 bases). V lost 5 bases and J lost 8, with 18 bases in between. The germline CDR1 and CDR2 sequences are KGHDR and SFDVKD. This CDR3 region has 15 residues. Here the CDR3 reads CATSAGGTAKDEQFF. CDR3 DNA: TGTGCCACCAGTGCAGGGGGGACAGCCAAGGATGAGCAGTTCTTC.

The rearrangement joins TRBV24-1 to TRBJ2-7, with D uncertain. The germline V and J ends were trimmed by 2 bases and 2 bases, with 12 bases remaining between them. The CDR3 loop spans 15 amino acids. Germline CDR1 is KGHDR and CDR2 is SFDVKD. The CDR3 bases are TGTGCCACCAGTGATTCAGCAGGTGGTCCCTACGAGCAGTACTTC. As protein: CATSDSAGGPYEQYF.

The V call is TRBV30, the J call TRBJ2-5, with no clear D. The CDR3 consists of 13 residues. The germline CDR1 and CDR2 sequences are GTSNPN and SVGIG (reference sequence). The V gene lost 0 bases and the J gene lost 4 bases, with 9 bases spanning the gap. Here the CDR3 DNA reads TGTGCCTGGAGTGTTGGGCGCGTAGAGACCCAGTACTTC. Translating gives CAWSVGRVETQYF.

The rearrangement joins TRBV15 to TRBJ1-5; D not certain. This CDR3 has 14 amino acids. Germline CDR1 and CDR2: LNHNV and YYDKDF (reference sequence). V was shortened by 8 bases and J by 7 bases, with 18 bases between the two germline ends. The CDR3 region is CATRPDTLVQPQHF. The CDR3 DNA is TGTGCCACCCGTCCAGACACCTTGGTGCAGCCCCAGCATTTT.

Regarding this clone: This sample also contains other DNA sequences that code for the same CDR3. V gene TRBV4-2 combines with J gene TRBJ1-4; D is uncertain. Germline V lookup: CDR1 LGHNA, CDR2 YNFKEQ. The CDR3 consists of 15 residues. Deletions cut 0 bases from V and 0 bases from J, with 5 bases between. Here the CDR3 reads CASSQDSSTNEKLFF. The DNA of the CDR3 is TGTGCCAGCAGCCAAGACAGTTCAACTAATGAAAAACTGTTTTTT.

The CDR3 DNA is TGTGCCAGCAGTGAACTCGCGGCGTCTGCCAACGTCCTGACTTTC. This sequence encodes CASSELAASANVLTF. V and J are TRBV2 and TRBJ2-6, with D hard to call. Looked up from germline, CDR1 is SNHLY and CDR2 is FYNNEI. V lost 2 bases to trimming and J lost 7 bases, with 12 bases between them. This CDR3 is 15 amino acids long.

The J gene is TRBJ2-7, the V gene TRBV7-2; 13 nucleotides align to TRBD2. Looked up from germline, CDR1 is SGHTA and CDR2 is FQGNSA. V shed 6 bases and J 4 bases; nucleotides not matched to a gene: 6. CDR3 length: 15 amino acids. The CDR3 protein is CASRLAGGSFYEQYF. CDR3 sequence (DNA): TGTGCCAGCAGACTAGCGGGAGGGTCCTTTTACGAGCAGTACTTC.